The present T cell receptor (beta chain) was sequenced within a study of shared T cell receptors in the human thymus. Germline CDR1 is SGHDN and CDR2 is FVKESK. V dropped 3 bases and J dropped 1; count of bases not matched to a gene: 8. The CDR3 has 16 residues. Clones were sequenced by immunoSEQ multiplex PCR, and TCRdb holds only the in-frame ones, with some missing. The sample lists more than 550,000 clones, approximately 85% occurring once. The data were also submitted as part of a second study, on human thymus T cells. That publication notes: Donors were healthy Finnish infants having corrective surgery for congenital heart defects. Thymic samples were excised during corrective heart operations. Repertoires from thymus and blood appeared to show biased V and J gene usage. Related studies noted strongly shared thymic repertoires across unrelated people.

The material sequenced was thymocytes. The chain links TRBV14 to TRBJ1-1, with 7 bases aligning to TRBD1. This sequence was found in a girl under three years old with a congenital heart defect. Here the CDR3 DNA reads TGTGCCAGCAGCCATTCGAGGGGGCAACAGAACACTGAAGCTTTCTTT. Its protein product is CASSHSRGQQNTEAFF. Drawing the rest from reference TRBV14 and TRBJ1-1, the complete variable domain is EAGVTQFPSHSVIEKGQTVTLRCDPISGHDNLYWYRRVMGKEIKFLLHFVKESKQDESGMPNNRFLAERTGGTYSTLKVQPAELEDSGVYFCASSHSRGQQNTEAFFGQGTRLTVV.